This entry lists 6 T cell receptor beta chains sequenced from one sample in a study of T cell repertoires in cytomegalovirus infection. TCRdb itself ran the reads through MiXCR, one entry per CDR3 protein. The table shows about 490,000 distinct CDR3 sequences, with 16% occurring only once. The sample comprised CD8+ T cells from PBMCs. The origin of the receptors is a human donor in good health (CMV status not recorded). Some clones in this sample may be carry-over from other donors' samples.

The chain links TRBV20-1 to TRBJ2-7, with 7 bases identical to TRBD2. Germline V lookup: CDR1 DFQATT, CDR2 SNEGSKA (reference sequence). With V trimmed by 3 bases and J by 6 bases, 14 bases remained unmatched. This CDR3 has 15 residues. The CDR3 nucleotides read TGCAGTGCTAGGAGACTGAAGGGAGGGCAATTCGAGCAGTACTTC. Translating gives CSARRLKGGQFEQYF.

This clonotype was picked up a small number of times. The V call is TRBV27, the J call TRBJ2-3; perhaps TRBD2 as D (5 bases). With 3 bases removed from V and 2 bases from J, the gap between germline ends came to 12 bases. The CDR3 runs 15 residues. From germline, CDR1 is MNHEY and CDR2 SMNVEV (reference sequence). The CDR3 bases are TGTGCCAGCAGTTTTTCGAGGGTCCACACAGATACGCAGTATTTT. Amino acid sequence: CASSFSRVHTDTQYF.

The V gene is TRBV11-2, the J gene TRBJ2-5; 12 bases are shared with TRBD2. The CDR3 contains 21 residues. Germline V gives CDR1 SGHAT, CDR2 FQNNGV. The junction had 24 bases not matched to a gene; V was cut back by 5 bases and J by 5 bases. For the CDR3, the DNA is TGTGCCAGCAGCCCGGGGAGGATGGAGCTCCCGACTAGCGGGAGTTGGGAGACCCAGTACTTC. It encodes CASSPGRMELPTSGSWETQYF.

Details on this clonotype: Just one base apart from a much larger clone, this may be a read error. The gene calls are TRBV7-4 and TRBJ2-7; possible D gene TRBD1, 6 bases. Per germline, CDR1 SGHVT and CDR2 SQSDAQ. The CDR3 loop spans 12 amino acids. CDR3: CVSSVGGDEQYF. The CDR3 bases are TGTGTCAGCAGCGTTGGGGGCGACGAGCAGTACTTC.

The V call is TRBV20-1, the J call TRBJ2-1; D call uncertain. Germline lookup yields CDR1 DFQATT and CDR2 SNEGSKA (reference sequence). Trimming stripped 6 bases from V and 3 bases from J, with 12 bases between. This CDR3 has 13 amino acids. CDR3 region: CSARAPNYNEQFF. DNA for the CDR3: TGCAGTGCACGGGCTCCCAACTACAATGAGCAGTTCTTC.

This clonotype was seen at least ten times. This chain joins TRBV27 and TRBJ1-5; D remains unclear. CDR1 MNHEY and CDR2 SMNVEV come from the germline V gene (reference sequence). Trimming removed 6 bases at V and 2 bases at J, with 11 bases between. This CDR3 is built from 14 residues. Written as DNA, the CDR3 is TGTGCCAGCAGCTTAGCGGGTGGCAATCAGCCCCAGCATTTT. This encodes CASSLAGGNQPQHF.